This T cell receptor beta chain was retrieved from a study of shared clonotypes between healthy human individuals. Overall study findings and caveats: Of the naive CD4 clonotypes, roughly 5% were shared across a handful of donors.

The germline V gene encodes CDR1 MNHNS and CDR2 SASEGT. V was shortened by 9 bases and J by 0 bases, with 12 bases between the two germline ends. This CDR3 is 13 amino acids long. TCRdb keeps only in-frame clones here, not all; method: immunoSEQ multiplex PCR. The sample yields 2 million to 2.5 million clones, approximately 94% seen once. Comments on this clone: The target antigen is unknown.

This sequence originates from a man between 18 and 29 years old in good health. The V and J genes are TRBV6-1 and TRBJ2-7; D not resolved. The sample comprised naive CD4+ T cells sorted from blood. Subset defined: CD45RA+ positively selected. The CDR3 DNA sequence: TGTGCCAGTGCAACATGGAGCTCCTACGAGCAGTACTTC. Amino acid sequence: CASATWSSYEQYF.